This is a list of T cell receptor beta chains from one sample in a study of T cell responses to AZD1222 COVID-19 vaccine. This table comes from immunoSEQ multiplex PCR, and its TCRdb copy is limited to in-frame clones, with some not included. The table lists roughly 53,000 clones, roughly 80% of them singletons. The starting material was peripheral blood, obtained on day 0 of AZD1222 vaccination. These receptors all stem from an adult in good health. Both conserved end residues are part of each CDR3. The D gene is left open where the match is weak. The size of a clone is reported for some rows only, either as once, few or many, or as a class for expanded clones.

clone_size j_call v_call d_call cdr3_aa cdr3_nt
few TRBJ2-7 TRBV21-1 NA CASSKLGLAPDEQYF TGTGCCAGCAGCAAGCTGGGACTAGCTCCTGACGAGCAGTACTTC
NA TRBJ1-4 TRBV6-5 TRBD1 CASSWLSGTVNEKLFF TGTGCCAGCAGTTGGCTTTCCGGGACAGTTAATGAAAAACTGTTTTTT
NA TRBJ1-3 TRBV19 NA CASSWNRDSGNTIYF TGTGCCAGTAGTTGGAACAGAGACTCTGGAAACACCATATATTTT
NA TRBJ1-1 TRBV3-1/TRBV3-2 NA CASSDPEINTEAFF TGTGCCAGCAGCGATCCTGAGATAAACACTGAAGCTTTCTTT
once TRBJ1-4 TRBV6-6 NA CASSPRVSDEKLFF TGTGCCAGCAGTCCCAGGGTATCGGATGAAAAACTGTTTTTT
NA TRBJ1-3 TRBV7-8 TRBD1 CASGLTGGAEGNTIYF TGTGCCAGCGGCCTGACAGGGGGCGCGGAGGGAAACACCATATATTTT
NA TRBJ2-7 TRBV7-2 TRBD2 CASSPGPGLAPLPQYF TGTGCCAGCAGCCCCGGGCCGGGACTAGCGCCATTGCCACAGTACTTC
NA TRBJ1-2 TRBV30 NA CAWSGGDYGYTF TGTGCCTGGAGTGGGGGCGACTATGGCTACACCTTC
NA TRBJ1-2 TRBV7-8 NA CASSFDSAGGYGYTF TGTGCCAGCAGCTTCGACAGTGCCGGTGGCTATGGCTACACCTTC
NA TRBJ2-6 TRBV28 NA CASSSPVSGANVLTF TGTGCCAGCAGTTCCCCGGTCTCTGGGGCCAACGTCCTGACTTTC
few TRBJ1-1 TRBV11-3 NA CASSRTRSVTEAFF TGTGCCAGCAGCCGGACCAGGAGCGTCACTGAAGCTTTCTTT
NA TRBJ2-3 TRBV12-5 TRBD1 CASGLGRGTDTQYF TGTGCTAGTGGTTTGGGCAGGGGGACAGATACGCAGTATTTT
NA TRBJ2-1 TRBV12-5 TRBD1 CASGSLPYRGNEQFF TGTGCTAGTGGTTCCTTACCATACAGGGGGAATGAGCAGTTCTTC
NA TRBJ1-5 TRBV7-6 NA CASSPYRARNQPQHF TGTGCCAGCAGCCCGTACCGGGCCCGCAATCAGCCCCAGCATTTT
NA TRBJ1-5 TRBV5-8 TRBD1 CASSSGQLVGNQPQHF TGTGCCAGCAGCTCGGGACAGTTAGTTGGCAATCAGCCCCAGCATTTT
few TRBJ1-1 TRBV30 TRBD1 CAWSATTGRAFF TGTGCCTGGAGTGCCACGACAGGGCGGGCTTTCTTT
NA TRBJ1-6 TRBV7-9 NA CASSLEGPLHF TGTGCCAGCAGCTTAGAGGGGCCCCTCCACTTT
few TRBJ2-7 TRBV29-1 NA CSVGERRNLEQYF TGCAGCGTTGGCGAAAGGCGGAATCTAGAGCAGTACTTC
NA TRBJ1-5 TRBV24-1 NA CATSDLVWQARDQPQHF TGTGCCACCAGTGATTTGGTTTGGCAGGCCCGCGATCAGCCCCAGCATTTT
NA TRBJ1-1 TRBV7-2 NA CASSSRVGDTEAFF TGTGCCAGCAGCTCGAGGGTTGGCGACACTGAAGCTTTCTTT
few TRBJ2-1 TRBV4-1 TRBD2 CASSQDAGVLGEQFF TGCGCCAGCAGCCAAGATGCGGGAGTCCTGGGTGAGCAGTTCTTC
NA TRBJ2-1 TRBV5-1 NA CASSLPGHNEQFF TGCGCCAGCAGCTTGCCTGGGCACAATGAGCAGTTCTTC
NA TRBJ2-7 TRBV28 TRBD2 CASSLTPTGGSWYF TGTGCCAGCAGCTTAACACCGACGGGAGGAAGTTGGTACTTC
NA TRBJ1-4 TRBV18 TRBD1 CASSMRPRGLEKLFF TGTGCCAGCTCCATGCGACCCAGGGGGCTGGAAAAACTGTTTTTT
NA TRBJ1-1 TRBV19 NA CASRSWGTEAFF TGTGCCAGTAGGTCTTGGGGAACTGAAGCTTTCTTT
once TRBJ2-1 TRBV5-4 TRBD1 CASSLTGGNEQFF TGTGCCAGCAGCTTAACAGGGGGGAATGAGCAGTTCTTC
NA TRBJ1-5 TRBV7-2 NA CASSLGGQGQPQHF TGTGCCAGCAGCTTAGGTGGGCAGGGTCAGCCCCAGCATTTT
NA TRBJ2-7 TRBV12-5 NA CASGLVRTGHGSYEQYF TGTGCTAGTGGTTTGGTAAGGACGGGACACGGCTCCTACGAGCAGTACTTC
NA TRBJ2-3 TRBV5-5 TRBD2 CASSEGLAGADTQYF TGTGCCAGCAGCGAGGGACTAGCGGGAGCAGATACGCAGTATTTT